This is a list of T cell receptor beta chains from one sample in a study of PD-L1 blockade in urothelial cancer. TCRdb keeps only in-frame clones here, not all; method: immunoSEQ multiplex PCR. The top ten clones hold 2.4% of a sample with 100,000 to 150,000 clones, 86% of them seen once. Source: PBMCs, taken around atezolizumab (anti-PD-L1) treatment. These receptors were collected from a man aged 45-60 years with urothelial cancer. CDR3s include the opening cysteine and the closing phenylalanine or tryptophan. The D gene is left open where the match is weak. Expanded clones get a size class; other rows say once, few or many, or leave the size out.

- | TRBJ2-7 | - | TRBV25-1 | CASSEVGQGGSYEQYF | TGTGCCAGCAGTGAAGTAGGGCAGGGCGGCTCCTACGAGCAGTACTTC
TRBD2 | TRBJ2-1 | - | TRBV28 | CASSPPTSGFYNEQFF | TGTGCCAGCAGTCCGCCGACTAGCGGTTTCTACAATGAGCAGTTCTTC
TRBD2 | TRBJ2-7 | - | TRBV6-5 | CASSSPSGYEQYF | TGTGCCAGCAGTTCCCCTAGCGGCTACGAGCAGTACTTC
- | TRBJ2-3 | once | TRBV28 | CASSFREWQYF | TGTGCCAGCAGTTTCCGGGAGTGGCAGTATTTT
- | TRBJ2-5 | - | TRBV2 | CASSSTGGAETQYF | TGTGCCAGCAGCTCTACAGGGGGGGCAGAGACCCAGTACTTC
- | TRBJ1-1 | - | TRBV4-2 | CASSQEAGRLGKTEAFF | TGTGCCAGCAGCCAAGAGGCCGGACGACTCGGGAAGACTGAAGCTTTCTTT
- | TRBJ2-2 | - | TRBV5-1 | CASSFREANTGELFF | TGCGCCAGCAGCTTCCGGGAAGCGAACACCGGGGAGCTGTTTTTT
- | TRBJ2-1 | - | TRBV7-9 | CASSLGGATGNEQFF | TGTGCCAGCAGCTTAGGCGGAGCCACGGGGAATGAGCAGTTCTTC
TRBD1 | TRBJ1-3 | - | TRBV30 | CAWNTGTASGNTIYF | TGTGCCTGGAATACGGGGACAGCCTCTGGAAACACCATATATTTT
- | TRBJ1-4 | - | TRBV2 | CASAAGTTNEKLFF | TGTGCCAGCGCAGCAGGGACAACTAATGAAAAACTGTTTTTT
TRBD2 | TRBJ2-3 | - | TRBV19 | CASSPRTSGRDTQYF | TGTGCCAGTAGTCCCCGGACTAGCGGGAGAGATACGCAGTATTTT
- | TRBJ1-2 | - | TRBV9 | CASSVGSEGYTF | TGTGCCAGCAGCGTTGGTAGCGAGGGCTACACCTTC
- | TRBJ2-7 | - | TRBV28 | CASSPEGGDAEQYF | TGTGCCAGCAGCCCTGAGGGGGGGGATGCCGAGCAGTACTTC
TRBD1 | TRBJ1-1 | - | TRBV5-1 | CASSLPGGITEAFF | TGCGCCAGCAGCTTGCCAGGGGGCATCACTGAAGCTTTCTTT
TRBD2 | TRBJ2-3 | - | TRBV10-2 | CASSGRRSADTQYF | TGCGCCAGCAGCGGGAGGCGTAGCGCAGATACGCAGTATTTT
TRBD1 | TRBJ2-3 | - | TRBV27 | CASSLSKEGAKADTQYF | TGTGCCAGCAGTTTATCGAAAGAGGGGGCGAAGGCAGATACGCAGTATTTT
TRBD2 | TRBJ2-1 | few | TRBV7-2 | CASSLGTSVFHNEQFF | TGTGCCAGCAGCTTAGGGACTAGCGTGTTCCACAATGAGCAGTTCTTC
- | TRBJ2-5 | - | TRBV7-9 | CASSLGRGSQETQYF | TGTGCCAGCAGCTTAGGGCGGGGCTCCCAAGAGACCCAGTACTTC
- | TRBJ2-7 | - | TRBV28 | CASRLQGDGTYEQYF | TGTGCCAGCAGACTACAGGGAGATGGGACCTACGAGCAGTACTTC
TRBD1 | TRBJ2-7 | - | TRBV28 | CASSPPGQRAYEQYF | TGTGCCAGCAGCCCTCCGGGACAGAGGGCCTACGAGCAGTACTTC
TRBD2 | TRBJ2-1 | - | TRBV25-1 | CASNTTSAHVNEQFF | TGTGCCAGCAACACCACTAGCGCGCACGTTAATGAGCAGTTCTTC
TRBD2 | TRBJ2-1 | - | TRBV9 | CASSGRLFGLADDSYNEQFF | TGTGCCAGCAGCGGCCGACTCTTTGGGCTAGCGGACGACTCCTACAATGAGCAGTTCTTC
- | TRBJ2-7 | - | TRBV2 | CASRDQGSGEQYF | TGTGCCAGCAGGGATCAGGGGAGCGGCGAGCAGTACTTC
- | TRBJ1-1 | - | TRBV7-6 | CASSFLRGGEEAFF | TGTGCCAGCAGCTTCCTAAGGGGCGGGGAGGAAGCTTTCTTT
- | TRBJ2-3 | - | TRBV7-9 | CASSLWSLVRTDTQYF | TGTGCCAGCAGCTTATGGTCACTTGTGAGGACAGATACGCAGTATTTT
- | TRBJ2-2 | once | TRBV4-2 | CASSRRLDGAGELFF | TGTGCCAGCAGCCGGCGACTAGACGGGGCCGGGGAGCTGTTTTTT